This T cell receptor beta chain was recovered during a study of persistence of HIV-infected CD4 T cells. General study findings and limits: Bulk TCR data could not be restricted to HIV-1-infected CMV-responding cells.

Cells were stimulated with CMV-infected fibroblast lysates at 10 ug/mL. CD4+ T cells upregulating both CD40 ligand and CD69 were sorted as responding cells. This CDR3 is built from 16 residues. CDR1 and CDR2 (germline): KGHSH, LQKENI. Trimming cost V 3 bases and J 1 base, with 16 bases left between them. The immunoSEQ assay was version 4, run in survey mode. Produced via immunoSEQ multiplex PCR; TCRdb's table is partial and in-frame only. Here the sample spans about 5,000 clones, less than 70% being singletons. This clone was detected a few times. The antigen is not known. Sequenced here: CD4+ T cells sorted from PBMCs after roughly 18-hour stimulation, sampled from a patient who received antiretroviral therapy. The chain links TRBV18 to TRBJ2-7, with D perhaps matching TRBD1 (6 bases). This clonotype originated in an adult man with HIV who was CMV-seropositive. The CDR3 bases are TGTGCCAGCTCACCCCCCCGACAGGCACCATCCTACGAGCAGTACTTC. The encoded protein is CASSPPRQAPSYEQYF.